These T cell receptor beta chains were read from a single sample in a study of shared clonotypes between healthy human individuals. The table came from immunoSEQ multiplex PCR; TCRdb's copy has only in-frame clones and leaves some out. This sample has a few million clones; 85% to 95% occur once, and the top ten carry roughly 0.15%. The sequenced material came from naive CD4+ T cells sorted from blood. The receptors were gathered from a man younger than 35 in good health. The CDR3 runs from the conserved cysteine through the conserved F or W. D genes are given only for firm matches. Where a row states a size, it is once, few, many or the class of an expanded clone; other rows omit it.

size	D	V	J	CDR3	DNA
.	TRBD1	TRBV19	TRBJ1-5	CATLRDSFSNQPQHF	TGTGCCACCCTACGGGACAGCTTTAGCAATCAGCCCCAGCATTTT
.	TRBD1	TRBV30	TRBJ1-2	CAWGGQHGYTF	TGTGCCTGGGGGGGACAGCATGGCTACACCTTC
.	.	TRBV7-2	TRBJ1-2	CASSLESTAGYTF	TGTGCCAGCAGCTTAGAGTCTACAGCCGGCTACACCTTC
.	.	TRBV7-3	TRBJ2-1	CASSSPPGASYNEQFF	TGTGCCAGCAGCTCCCCCCCAGGGGCCTCCTACAATGAGCAGTTCTTC
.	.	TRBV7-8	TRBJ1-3	CASSYRTASSGNTIYF	TGTGCCAGCAGCTACCGGACAGCTAGCTCTGGAAACACCATATATTTT
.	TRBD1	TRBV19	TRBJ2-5	CATGTGLGETQYF	TGTGCCACGGGGACAGGGCTAGGAGAGACCCAGTACTTC
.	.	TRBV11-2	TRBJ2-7	CASRATQGLGYEQYF	TGTGCCAGCAGGGCAACACAGGGTTTGGGGTACGAGCAGTACTTC
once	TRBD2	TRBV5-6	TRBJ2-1	CASSLIGREGGSGNNEQFF	TGTGCCAGCAGCTTGATTGGCAGGGAGGGCGGGAGCGGTAACAATGAGCAGTTCTTC
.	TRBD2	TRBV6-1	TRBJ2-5	CASLYLAGGLETQYF	TGTGCCAGCCTTTATCTAGCGGGGGGACTGGAGACCCAGTACTTC
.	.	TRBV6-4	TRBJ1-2	CASSEHLGYGYTF	TGTGCCAGCAGTGAGCACTTGGGCTATGGCTACACCTTC
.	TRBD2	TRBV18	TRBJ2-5	CASSLQLAGLTNQETQYF	TGTGCCAGCTCACTTCAACTAGCGGGACTGACGAACCAAGAGACCCAGTACTTC
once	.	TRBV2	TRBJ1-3	CASSAYGNTIYF	TGTGCCAGTTCCGCCTATGGAAACACCATATATTTT
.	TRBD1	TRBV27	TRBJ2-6	CASSLGTVVSGANVLTF	TGTGCCAGCAGTTTAGGGACAGTCGTCTCTGGGGCCAACGTCCTGACTTTC
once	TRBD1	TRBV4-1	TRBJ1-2	CASSLEITDRGGYGYTF	TGCGCCAGCAGCCTGGAGATCACGGACAGGGGAGGGTATGGCTACACCTTC
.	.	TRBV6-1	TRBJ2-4	CASSELGGYEVTKNIQYF	TGTGCCAGCAGTGAATTAGGAGGGTACGAGGTCACCAAAAACATTCAGTACTTC